Shown below are 27 T cell receptor beta chains from a single sample sequenced in a study of T cells in Graves' hyperthyroidism and ophthalmopathy. RNA transcripts provided the source from which TCR beta CDR3 regions were amplified. HTBI primers were the set used in a first-round RT-PCR of the TCR CDR3. TCRdb reprocessed the multiplex PCR reads with MiXCR, giving one entry per CDR3 protein. The sample has 550,000 to 650,000 distinct CDR3 sequences; around 13% are singletons. Sample: blood. Receptor source: a woman in her twenties or thirties with Graves' hyperthyroidism that later progressed to Graves' ophthalmopathy.

This clonotype has a count of ten or more. The chain has TRBV6-1 and TRBJ2-5, with D possibly being TRBD1 (5 bases). Germline CDR1 and CDR2: MNHNS and SASEGT. Trimming stripped 5 bases from V and 5 bases from J, with 9 bases between. The CDR3 is 12 residues long. The CDR3 here is CASSPGSETQYF. The CDR3 nucleotides read TGTGCCAGCAGTCCAGGGTCGGAGACCCAGTACTTC.

This clonotype showed up just a few times. This sequence joins TRBV6-2 or TRBV6-3 and TRBJ2-3; 7 bases line up with TRBD2. The V gene's germline CDR1 is MNHEY and CDR2 SVGEGT. CDR3 size: 15 residues. V trimming: 2 bases; J trimming: 1 base; junction bases outside the gene matches: 3. The CDR3 reads CASSYRLAGTDTQYF. As DNA, the CDR3 is TGTGCCAGCAGTTACAGGCTAGCGGGCACAGATACGCAGTATTTT.

This clonotype was seen a handful of times. The chain employs TRBV4-3 and TRBJ1-1; D is perhaps TRBD1 (5 bases). CDR1 is LGHNA, CDR2 YSLEER, per germline. The V end was cut by 1 base, the J end by 5 bases, with 14 bases between. The CDR3 covers 15 residues. The DNA for the CDR3 is TGCGCCAGCAGCCAAGGAGGCAGGGTGGTTACTGAAGCTTTCTTT. It specifies CASSQGGRVVTEAFF.

Ten or more counts support this clonotype. The DNA for the CDR3 is TGTGCCAGCAGCTCAGCGGTAAACCAAGAGACCCAGTACTTC. The encoded protein is CASSSAVNQETQYF. V is TRBV7-2 and J is TRBJ2-5; D is perhaps TRBD2 (5 bases). V dropped 4 bases and J dropped 0 bases, with 9 bases sitting between them. Germline CDR1 reads SGHTA; CDR2 reads FQGNSA. This CDR3 spans 14 amino acids.

This clonotype was found a few times. DNA for the CDR3: TGTGCCAGCAGCCATAGCGGGGGTGGCTACAATGAGCAGTTCTTC. Its protein product is CASSHSGGGYNEQFF. The V call is TRBV5-6, the J call TRBJ2-1, with TRBD2 matching over 9 bases. The germline V gene encodes CDR1 SGHDT and CDR2 YYEEEE. The CDR3 spans 15 residues. With V trimmed by 4 bases and J by 3 bases, 5 bases remained unmatched.

This clonotype has a count of ten or more. This chain uses TRBV28 with TRBJ2-5; TRBD1 aligns across 7 bases. The CDR3 totals 14 residues. Germline V CDR1 and CDR2: MDHEN, SYDVKM. V lost 3 bases to trimming and J lost 7 bases; unmatched junction nucleotides: 8. The CDR3 coding sequence is TGTGCCAGCAGTTTCTTTGACAGGGCGGGGACCCAGTACTTC. Translated, it gives CASSFFDRAGTQYF.

The V and J genes are TRBV7-3 and TRBJ2-1; perhaps TRBD2 as D (6 bases). The length of the CDR3 is 13 residues. With 5 bases removed from V and 7 bases from J, the gap between germline ends came to 12 bases. Germline assignment: CDR1 SGHTA and CDR2 FQGTGA. As DNA, the CDR3 is TGTGCCAGCAGCAAGGCTAGCGAGAATGAGCAGTTCTTC. It specifies CASSKASENEQFF. The variable domain in full, with the rest retrieved from reference TRBV7-3 and TRBJ2-1, is GAGVSQTPSNKVTEKGKYVELRCDPISGHTALYWYRQSLGQGPEFLIYFQGTGAADDSGLPNDRFFAVRPEGSVSTLKIQRTERGDSAVYLCASSKASENEQFFGPGTRLTVL.

This clonotype was detected ten times or more. The chain has TRBV30 and TRBJ1-1, with a weak D call TRBD1 (6 bases). Trimming stripped 5 bases from V and 6 bases from J, with 19 bases between. The CDR3 is 14 amino acids. Germline V gene data show CDR1 as GTSNPN and CDR2 as SVGIG (reference sequence). CDR3 amino acids: CAWLRVGGSPEAFF. Written as DNA, the CDR3 is TGTGCCTGGCTCAGAGTCGGGGGCTCGCCTGAAGCTTTCTTT.

This clonotype has a handful of counts. The chain couples TRBV20-1 to TRBJ2-7; D ambiguous. Trimming shortened V by 0 bases and J by 0 bases, and 12 bases separated the two germline ends. Germline V gene sequence: CDR1 DFQATT, CDR2 SNEGSKA (reference sequence). The CDR3 sequence is 15 residues long. The CDR3 nucleotides read TGCAGTGCTAGAGATCCGTGGGTTTCCTCCTACGAGCAGTACTTC. It is translated as CSARDPWVSSYEQYF.

At least ten counts were recorded for this clonotype. V gene TRBV18 combines with J gene TRBJ2-1; 9 positions match TRBD1. The ends lost 6 bases at V and 2 bases at J; junction bases unmatched: 5. The V gene's germline CDR1 is KGHSH and CDR2 LQKENI. This CDR3 has 15 amino acids. The CDR3, as DNA: TGTGCCAGCTCTACCGGGACAGGGACCTACAATGAGCAGTTCTTC. It is translated as CASSTGTGTYNEQFF.

There are many counts of this clonotype. The chain links TRBV11-1 to TRBJ2-5; 8 bases line up with TRBD1. The germline CDR1 and CDR2 sequences are SGHAT and FQDESV (reference sequence). This CDR3 contains 15 residues. V lost 4 bases, J lost 5 bases, and 9 bases stayed unmatched. The CDR3 protein is CASSSQDRGTETQYF. The CDR3 DNA reads TGTGCCAGCAGCTCCCAAGACAGGGGTACTGAGACCCAGTACTTC.

This clonotype came up a few times. This rearrangement joins TRBV20-1 to TRBJ1-5; D is perhaps TRBD1 (5 bases). This CDR3 contains 12 residues. V was trimmed by 7 bases and J by 5 bases, leaving 12 bases between them. The V gene's germline CDR1 is DFQATT and CDR2 SNEGSKA (reference sequence). DNA for the CDR3: TGCAGTGGGTCGGGGGGGGATCAGCCCCAGCATTTT. Encoded protein: CSGSGGDQPQHF.

On this clonotype itself: Because the CDR3 is missing its conserved closing phenylalanine or tryptophan, this is likely a read error. The gene calls are TRBV7-6 and TRBJ1-5; the match to TRBD1 covers 9 bases. Germline CDR1 SGHVS, CDR2 FNYEAQ. This CDR3 has 15 residues. Trimming took 5 bases from V and 7 from J; bases not matched to a gene: 9. CDR3 amino acids: CASSPGQGGVQPQHV. For the CDR3, the DNA is TGTGCCAGCAGCCCGGGACAGGGAGGAGTGCAGCCCCAGCATGTT.

This clonotype has a count of ten or more. This chain joins TRBV10-3 and TRBJ1-4; 7 positions agree with TRBD1. The V segment lost 4 bases and the J segment 7 bases; nucleotides outside the gene matches: 9. CDR3 length equals 15 residues. Germline-derived CDR1 and CDR2 are ENHRY and SYGVKD. DNA of the CDR3: TGTGCCATCAGTGGAGGAACAGGGGTCGCTGAAAAACTGTTTTTT. Residues: CAISGGTGVAEKLFF.

The chain carries TRBV11-2 and TRBJ2-5; 11 bases are a match to TRBD2. Trimming at V came to 5 bases and at J to 7 bases, leaving 15 bases not matched to a gene. The CDR3 contains 17 residues. From germline, CDR1 is SGHAT and CDR2 FQNNGV. The CDR3 DNA is TGTGCCAGCAGCACCGGTACGATAGCGGGAGGGTCAGGGACCCAGTACTTC. Its translation is CASSTGTIAGGSGTQYF.

Remarks on this clonotype: This clone may be a read error of a much larger clone one base away. Because the CDR3 is missing its conserved closing phenylalanine or tryptophan, this is likely a read error. The chain combines TRBV2 with TRBJ1-5; tentative D call: TRBD1 (5 bases). Germline loops: CDR1 SNHLY, CDR2 FYNNEI. This CDR3 region has 11 residues. The V and J ends lost 6 bases and 9 bases respectively, with 9 bases between them. CDR3 sequence (DNA): TGTGCCAGCAGGACTCAGGGGCCCCAGCATCTT. It encodes CASRTQGPQHL.

At least ten counts were recorded for this clonotype. The chain uses TRBV29-1 and TRBJ1-2; TRBD1 agrees at 7 bases. CDR1 is SQVTM, CDR2 ANQGSEA, per germline. V was pared by 3 bases and J by 4 bases, with 8 bases of the junction left unmatched. The length of the CDR3 is 14 residues. This CDR3 reads CSVEGGGGGYGYTF. The CDR3 DNA follows: TGCAGCGTTGAGGGTGGAGGGGGCGGCTATGGCTACACCTTC.

This clonotype was detected ten times or more. V and J are TRBV20-1 and TRBJ2-5, with 11 bases that match TRBD2. The CDR3 loop spans 16 amino acids. After removal of 4 bases from V and 4 bases from J, the junction contained 11 bases not matched to a gene. Germline assignment: CDR1 DFQATT and CDR2 SNEGSKA (reference sequence). CDR3 protein: CSATGTSGTEGETQYF. The CDR3 nucleotides read TGCAGTGCTACAGGGACTAGCGGTACCGAGGGAGAGACCCAGTACTTC.

The V and J genes are TRBV6-1 and TRBJ1-5; 8 nucleotides align to TRBD1. Trimming at V came to 6 bases and at J to 6 bases, leaving 7 bases not matched to a gene. CDR1 and CDR2 from the germline V gene are MNHNS and SASEGT. The CDR3 runs to 14 residues. The CDR3 here is CASSDRGRSQPQHF. Written as DNA, the CDR3 is TGTGCCAGCAGCGACAGGGGTAGGAGTCAGCCCCAGCATTTT.

Ten or more counts support this clonotype. CDR3 residues: CAWRRGRVETQYF. In nucleotides, the CDR3 is TGTGCCTGGAGGAGAGGCAGGGTTGAGACCCAGTACTTC. The J gene is TRBJ2-5, the V gene TRBV30; perhaps TRBD1 as D (5 bases). Germline V gene lookup returns CDR1 GTSNPN and CDR2 SVGIG (reference sequence). The CDR3 extends over 13 amino acids. Trimming stripped 3 bases from V and 5 bases from J, with 13 bases between.

There are a few counts of this clonotype. CDR3 coding DNA: TGTGCCAGCAGTCTACACGGACTAGCGGGGTACAATGAGCAGTTCTTC. Amino acids: CASSLHGLAGYNEQFF. The chain joins TRBV6-4 to TRBJ2-1; TRBD2 agrees at 12 bases. CDR1 and CDR2 from the germline V gene are MRHNA and SNTAGT. Germline trimming cut 5 bases from V and 4 bases from J; bases unmatched to any gene: 6. The CDR3 is 16 residues long.

This clonotype was counted many times. The J gene is TRBJ1-5, the V gene TRBV6-2 or TRBV6-3; TRBD1 might be the D (6 bases). The CDR3 loop spans 15 amino acids. Germline V gene data show CDR1 as MNHEY and CDR2 as SVGEGT. The V end lost 8 bases, the J end lost 1 base, and 15 bases lay between the germline ends. Written as DNA, the CDR3 is TGTGCCAGCCAAGGCAGGGGCGGGAGCAATCAGCCCCAGCATTTT. Translating it yields CASQGRGGSNQPQHF.

The sample holds many counts of this clonotype. The chain employs TRBV7-2 and TRBJ2-5; the D is unclear. The CDR3 totals 12 residues. CDR1 SGHTA and CDR2 FQGNSA come from the germline V gene. V lost 5 bases and J lost 5, with 9 bases in between. The CDR3 here is CASSRPGETQYF. DNA for the CDR3: TGTGCCAGCAGCCGCCCGGGCGAGACCCAGTACTTC. Variable domain in full (rest from reference TRBV7-2 and TRBJ2-5): GAGVSQSPSNKVTEKGKDVELRCDPISGHTALYWYRQSLGQGLEFLIYFQGNSAPDKSGLPSDRFSAERTGGSVSTLTIQRTQQEDSAVYLCASSRPGETQYFGPGTRLLVL.

Many counts were recorded for this clonotype. The chain joins TRBV29-1 to TRBJ2-5, with 10 positions matching TRBD2. This CDR3 spans 17 amino acids. With 4 bases clipped from V and 5 bases from J, the junction kept 16 bases outside the gene matches. The germline CDR1 and CDR2 sequences are SQVTM and ANQGSEA. The CDR3 sequence: CSVVFNLAGVSRETQYF. In DNA, the CDR3 is TGCAGCGTTGTATTCAATCTAGCGGGAGTGAGTCGGGAGACCCAGTACTTC. Filled out from reference TRBV29-1 and TRBJ2-5, the complete variable domain reads SAVISQKPSRDICQRGTSLTIQCQVDSQVTMMFWYRQQPGQSLTLIATANQGSEATYESGFVIDKFPISRPNLTFSTLTVSNMSPEDSSIYLCSVVFNLAGVSRETQYFGPGTRLLVL.

The sample holds many counts of this clonotype. The V gene is TRBV6-1, the J gene TRBJ1-1, with 10 bases fitting TRBD1. The CDR3 covers 15 residues. Germline assignment: CDR1 MNHNS and CDR2 SASEGT. V lost 9 bases and J lost 1; bases outside the gene matches: 8. CDR3 amino acids: CASPTGTGANTEAFF. CDR3 sequence (DNA): TGTGCCAGTCCAACCGGGACAGGGGCGAACACTGAAGCTTTCTTT.

This clonotype was seen many times. The rearrangement uses TRBV6-1 and TRBJ1-1; D unresolved. CDR3 length equals 15 residues. The ends were cut back, 2 bases at V and 1 base at J, with 11 bases in the middle. Germline V gene lookup returns CDR1 MNHNS and CDR2 SASEGT. In nucleotides, the CDR3 is TGTGCCAGCAGTGAATATAGGGTGGAGAACACTGAAGCTTTCTTT. Translating it yields CASSEYRVENTEAFF.

In this sample, this clonotype turned up many times. This chain joins TRBV19 and TRBJ2-1; D not certain. Germline V gives CDR1 LNHDA, CDR2 SQIVND (reference sequence). V shed 3 bases and J shed 2 bases, with 11 bases lying between them. This CDR3 is 15 amino acids long. CDR3 region: CASSISGITYNEQFF. CDR3 nucleotides: TGTGCCAGTAGTATTTCGGGTATCACCTACAATGAGCAGTTCTTC.